This entry lists 20 T cell receptor beta chains sequenced from one sample in a study of T-cell memory formation after mild COVID-19 listed by TCRdb under 2021. Library method: 5' RACE. These reads were obtained on an Illumina NovaSeq 6000. TCRdb took the public reads, trimmed them with fastp at Q25, ran MiXCR for clone calling and kept in-frame beta chains. For every CDR3 protein sequence, its rows merge into one entry that carries the most common genes and DNA. The sample table lists 120,000 to 150,000 distinct CDR3 sequences, 15% to 20% of them with a count of one. The biggest ten clones account for approximately 2.4% of the sample. Sequencing was carried out using PBMCs or a T cell subset sorted from them (not recorded which). These receptors all come from an adult woman who had mild COVID-19 (a few samples of this study predate the infection). The sample titles of this study are shuffled in the database, so cell type and time point are left out; the donor was told from shared clones.

This clonotype has a count of ten or more. The V gene is TRBV5-1, the J gene TRBJ2-5, with a possible D match to TRBD2 (6 bases). Germline loops: CDR1 SGHRS, CDR2 YFSETQ. This CDR3 spans 15 amino acids. Trimming left V 4 bases short and J 6 bases short, with 19 bases between. In DNA, the CDR3 is TGCGCCAGCAGCGAAATTCCGGGAGAGGGAAAGACCCAGTACTTC. This gives the protein CASSEIPGEGKTQYF.

The chain has TRBV20-1 and TRBJ2-5, with D uncertain. The CDR3 extends over 14 amino acids. Trimming cost V 2 bases and J 0 bases, with 10 bases left between them. Germline V gene data show CDR1 as DFQATT and CDR2 as SNEGSKA (reference sequence). DNA of the CDR3: TGCAGTGCTAGAACTACGGCGTACCAAGAGACCCAGTACTTC. Translated: CSARTTAYQETQYF.

The chain has TRBV7-6 and TRBJ1-4; 8 bases align to TRBD1. V shed 3 bases and J 8 bases; nucleotides not matched to a gene: 8. Germline lookup yields CDR1 SGHVS and CDR2 FNYEAQ. This CDR3 is built from 15 residues. The CDR3 protein is CASSFLTGAREKLFF. The DNA for the CDR3 is TGTGCCAGCAGCTTTCTGACAGGGGCGAGGGAAAAACTGTTTTTT.

This chain connects TRBV20-1 to TRBJ2-7; D uncertain. The CDR3 has 11 amino acids. V was clipped by 0 bases and J by 6 bases, with 6 bases between them. Germline V gene sequence: CDR1 DFQATT, CDR2 SNEGSKA (reference sequence). The CDR3 sequence: CSARDRTEQYF. DNA of the CDR3: TGCAGTGCTAGAGATAGGACCGAGCAGTACTTC.

This chain uses TRBV7-9 with TRBJ1-2; 9 nucleotides match TRBD1. Germline CDR1 is SEHNR and CDR2 is FQNEAQ (reference sequence). The CDR3 is made up of 13 amino acids. The V gene end was trimmed by 5 bases and the J gene end by 7 bases; junction bases not matched to a gene: 5. The CDR3 nucleotides read TGTGCCAGCAGCACTTGGACAGGGGCTGGCTACACCTTC. This sequence encodes CASSTWTGAGYTF.

This clonotype was found a few times. The V call is TRBV5-1, the J call TRBJ2-1; D is ambiguous. Germline CDR1 is SGHRS and CDR2 is YFSETQ. V was shortened by 3 bases and J by 0 bases, with 7 bases between the two germline ends. This CDR3 has 14 residues. The CDR3 loop reads CASSSISSYNEQFF. DNA of the CDR3: TGCGCCAGCAGCTCCATAAGCTCCTACAATGAGCAGTTCTTC.

The gene calls are TRBV12-3 or TRBV12-4 and TRBJ2-1; D remains ambiguous. V dropped 6 bases and J dropped 6 bases, with 9 bases sitting between them. The CDR3 loop spans 12 amino acids. The CDR3 loop reads CASSPNLNEQFF. CDR3 DNA: TGTGCCAGCAGCCCCAACCTCAATGAGCAGTTCTTC.

This clonotype came up a few times. The chain employs TRBV20-1 and TRBJ2-7; no reliable D call. Trimming removed 1 base at V and 2 bases at J, with 12 bases between. Germline V gene lookup returns CDR1 DFQATT and CDR2 SNEGSKA (reference sequence). The CDR3 loop spans 14 amino acids. The CDR3 nucleotides are TGCAGTGCTAGAGTAACGGGCCGGGCCTACGAGCAGTACTTC. As protein: CSARVTGRAYEQYF.

This clonotype was seen many times. The V and J genes are TRBV12-3 or TRBV12-4 and TRBJ2-2; tentative D call: TRBD1 (6 bases). This CDR3 has 14 residues. The V end was cut by 5 bases, the J end by 4 bases, with 11 bases between. The CDR3 region is CASSPGVSTGELFF. The CDR3 DNA reads as TGTGCCAGCAGTCCAGGGGTGAGCACCGGGGAGCTGTTTTTT.

The rearrangement uses TRBV18 and TRBJ1-2; D is ambiguous. The CDR3 is 15 residues long. Germline V CDR1 and CDR2: KGHSH, LQKENI. With 3 bases removed from V and 0 bases from J, the gap between germline ends came to 11 bases. The CDR3 DNA reads TGTGCCAGCTCACCCGTCCCAAAAACTAACTATGGCTACACCTTC. This translates into CASSPVPKTNYGYTF.

This clonotype appeared many times. V usage is TRBV4-3 and J usage is TRBJ2-3; D might be TRBD2 (5 bases). The ends were cut back, 4 bases at V and 2 bases at J, with 13 bases in the middle. The CDR3 contains 15 residues. The germline V gene has CDR1 LGHNA and CDR2 YSLEER. The CDR3 protein is CASSLGQRTTDTQYF. In DNA form, the CDR3 reads TGCGCCAGCAGCCTCGGTCAGCGGACCACAGATACGCAGTATTTT.

This clonotype was picked up many times. This chain connects TRBV12-3 or TRBV12-4 to TRBJ2-7; 9 bases fit TRBD2. J lost 2 bases, V lost 5 bases, and 4 bases had no gene match. This CDR3 is 14 amino acids long. CDR3 sequence reads: CASSNSGGPYEQYF. The CDR3 nucleotides read TGTGCCAGCAGTAATAGCGGGGGACCCTACGAGCAGTACTTC.

There are a few counts of this clonotype. The rearrangement links TRBV7-6 to TRBJ2-2; D may be TRBD2 (6 bases). The CDR3 length is 14 residues. Trimming removed 2 bases at V and 4 bases at J, with 8 bases between. Germline-derived CDR1 and CDR2 are SGHVS and FNYEAQ. DNA for the CDR3: TGTGCCAGCAGCTTACGGGGAGGCACCGGGGAGCTGTTTTTT. Translated, it gives CASSLRGGTGELFF.

This clonotype was detected a few times. V and J are TRBV15 and TRBJ1-2; D not resolved. Germline V gene data show CDR1 as LNHNV and CDR2 as YYDKDF (reference sequence). CDR3 length: 14 residues. V was shortened by 2 bases and J by 0 bases, with 7 bases between the two germline ends. Here the CDR3 reads CATSRSSTNYGYTF. CDR3 bases: TGTGCCACCAGCAGATCCTCGACTAACTATGGCTACACCTTC. Based on the CDR3 plus reference TRBV15 and TRBJ1-2, the full variable domain is DAMVIQNPRYQVTQFGKPVTLSCSQTLNHNVMYWYQQKSSQAPKLLFHYYDKDFNNEADTPDNFQSRRPNTSFCFLDIRSPGLGDTAMYLCATSRSSTNYGYTFGSGTRLTVV.

J is TRBJ1-2 and V is TRBV5-1; a possible D gene is TRBD1 (6 bases). Trimming took off 4 bases at V and 2 bases at J, with 15 bases between the two ends. CDR1 and CDR2 from the germline V gene are SGHRS and YFSETQ. The CDR3 contains 15 residues. CDR3 nucleotides: TGCGCCAGCAGCCCCATCGCCACAGGGAACTATGGCTACACCTTC. It codes for CASSPIATGNYGYTF.

This clonotype was counted between two and nine times. This chain links TRBV2 with TRBJ2-5; D uncertain. V was cut by 3 bases and J by 3 bases, with 11 bases left in between. CDR1 is SNHLY and CDR2 is FYNNEI in the germline V gene. CDR3 length: 14 amino acids. The CDR3 spells CASSESPPKETQYF. The CDR3 DNA sequence: TGTGCCAGCAGTGAGTCTCCCCCAAAAGAGACCCAGTACTTC.

This clonotype was observed a few times. The chain couples TRBV12-3 or TRBV12-4 to TRBJ2-5; TRBD1 might be the D (6 bases). Trimming took off 2 bases at V and 5 bases at J, with 12 bases between the two ends. The CDR3 length is 14 residues. The CDR3 loop is CASSLSGVRETQYF. The CDR3 DNA follows: TGTGCCAGCAGTTTATCAGGGGTACGCGAGACCCAGTACTTC.

This clonotype was counted only a few times. The chain links TRBV6-6 to TRBJ1-4; weak D call: TRBD1 (5 bases). The CDR3 covers 13 residues. Trimming shortened V by 2 bases and J by 7 bases, and 8 bases separated the two germline ends. CDR1 and CDR2 (germline): MNHNY, SVGAGI (reference sequence). CDR3 amino acids: CASSYPGSEKLFF. Here the CDR3 DNA reads TGTGCCAGCAGTTACCCAGGGAGTGAAAAACTGTTTTTT.

This clonotype was seen only a few times. This chain joins TRBV7-2 and TRBJ2-1; either TRBD1 or TRBD2 may fit D (6 bases each). With 2 bases removed from V and 9 bases from J, the gap between germline ends came to 17 bases. Germline V gene sequence: CDR1 SGHTA, CDR2 FQGNSA. The CDR3 runs 15 residues. CDR3 loop: CASSLSPQGRGEQFF. DNA of the CDR3: TGTGCCAGCAGCTTATCACCTCAGGGGCGGGGTGAGCAGTTCTTC.

This chain connects TRBV24-1 to TRBJ1-4, with a weak D call TRBD1 (5 bases). The CDR3 runs to 15 residues. Per germline, CDR1 KGHDR and CDR2 SFDVKD. V dropped 4 bases and J dropped 3 bases, with 11 bases sitting between them. CDR3 DNA sequence: TGTGCCACCAGTGACCAAAGGGGCCCTAATGAAAAACTGTTTTTT. Translation gives CATSDQRGPNEKLFF.